The sequence of this T cell receptor (beta chain) was determined in a study of neoadjuvant anti-PD-1 for oral cavity cancer. Germline CDR1 is MGHDK and CDR2 is SYGVNS. Unmatched junction bases numbered 6, after V lost 3 bases and J lost 1 base. The CDR3 loop spans 18 amino acids. Data came from immunoSEQ multiplex PCR; TCRdb stores just in-frame clones and leaves some out. The table has around 17,000 clones, roughly 60% seen once. The specimen was PBMCs, collected before nivolumab (anti-PD-1) treatment. The chain couples TRBV25-1 to TRBJ2-5; 15 bases line up with TRBD2. This clonotype was sampled from a person aged 35-79 years with oral cavity squamous cell carcinoma. The CDR3 region is CASSDGLAGGRPQETQYF. In nucleotides, the CDR3 is TGTGCCAGCAGTGATGGACTAGCGGGAGGGAGACCCCAAGAGACCCAGTACTTC.